The source of this T cell receptor beta chain is a study of blood T cells in healthy people across ages. Study-wide context: T cells yielded about one barcoded beta molecule per two cells through template switching. Study-level findings and limits: Per million T cells, the diversity of TCR beta decreased roughly linearly as age advanced. Unsorted PBMC material precluded a definitive naive versus antigen-experienced comparison.

Each donor's blood draw was approximately 10 milliliters of peripheral blood. Of note for this clonotype: Its antigen remains unidentified.

Combining a sample-barcoded 5' primer with a J-beta primer mix, a second PCR ran for roughly 7 to 11 cycles. One entry per CDR3 protein results from TCRdb running MiXCR on the 5' RACE reads. The sample carries around 320,000 distinct CDR3 sequences, 25% to 30% recorded once. Germline assignment: CDR1 SGHDN and CDR2 FVKESK. The CDR3 runs 12 residues. V was pared by 5 bases and J by 8 bases, with 1 base of the junction left unmatched. Sequencing was performed on blood. This clonotype was sampled from a woman in her seventies in good health. The rearrangement joins TRBV14 to TRBJ2-3; 10 positions match TRBD2. The CDR3 region is CASSASGSTQYF. The CDR3 nucleotides read TGTGCCAGCAGCGCTAGCGGGAGTACGCAGTATTTT.